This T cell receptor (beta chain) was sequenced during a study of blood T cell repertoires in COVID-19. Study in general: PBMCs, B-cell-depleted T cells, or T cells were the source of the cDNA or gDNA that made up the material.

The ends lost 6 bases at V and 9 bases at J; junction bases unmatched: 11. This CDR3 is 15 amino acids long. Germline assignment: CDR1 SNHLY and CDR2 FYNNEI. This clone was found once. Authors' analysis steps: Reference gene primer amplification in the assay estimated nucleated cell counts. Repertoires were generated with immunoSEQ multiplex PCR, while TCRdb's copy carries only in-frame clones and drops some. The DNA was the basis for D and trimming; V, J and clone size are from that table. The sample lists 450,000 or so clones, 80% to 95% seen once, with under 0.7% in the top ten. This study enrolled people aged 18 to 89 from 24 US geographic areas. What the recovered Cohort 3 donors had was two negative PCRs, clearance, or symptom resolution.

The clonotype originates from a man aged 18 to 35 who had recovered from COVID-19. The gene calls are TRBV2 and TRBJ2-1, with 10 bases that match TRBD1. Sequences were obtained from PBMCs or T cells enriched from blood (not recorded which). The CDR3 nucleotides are TGTGCCAGCAGGAGGACAGGGGGGCGCGAGGGTGAGCAGTTCTTC. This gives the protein CASRRTGGREGEQFF.